The sequence of this T cell receptor beta chain was determined in a study of T cells in tumors after PD-1 blockade. Study-wide findings and caveats: Blood contained 35% to 50% of the tumor's TCR clonotypes.

J was trimmed by 9 bases and V by 1 base; bases with no gene match: 1. CDR3 length: 13 amino acids. Data came from immunoSEQ multiplex PCR; TCRdb stores just in-frame clones and leaves some out. The sample holds around 45,000 clones; around four fifths are singletons and the top ten take around 9.3%. As concerns this clone: The antigen remains unidentified.

The source was PBMCs, collected before anti-PD-1 therapy. The rearrangement uses TRBV12-3 or TRBV12-4 and TRBJ1-1, with TRBD1 matching 11 bases. This TCR was recovered from a human donor with advanced basal cell or squamous cell carcinoma (not recorded which). CDR3: CASSLGDRGKAFF. The CDR3 region has the DNA TGTGCCAGCAGTTTAGGGGACAGGGGGAAAGCTTTCTTT.